These 2 T cell receptor beta chains share one sample of origin, sequenced in a study of T cells in Graves' hyperthyroidism and ophthalmopathy. TCR beta CDR3 sequences were amplified from RNA transcripts. When the TCR CDR3 underwent first-round RT-PCR, the HTBI primer set was used. TCRdb used MiXCR to reprocess the multiplex PCR reads, holding one entry per CDR3 protein. The data show hundreds of thousands of distinct CDR3 sequences, with less than 15% seen just once and approximately 10% held by the top ten. Sequences were obtained from blood. The receptors derive from a woman aged 18-29 years with Graves' hyperthyroidism.

This clonotype was picked up many times. The genes are TRBV13 and TRBJ2-5; no definite D call. The germline CDR1 and CDR2 sequences are PRHDT and FYEKMQ (reference sequence). Trimming took off 5 bases at V and 4 bases at J, with 17 bases between the two ends. This CDR3 spans 15 amino acids. CDR3 bases: TGTGCCAGCAGCCCAGTGGGGTGGGTCATAGAGACCCAGTACTTC. Encoded protein: CASSPVGWVIETQYF.

This clonotype showed up just a few times. Possible read error: a much larger clone is one base away. The rearrangement uses TRBV7-2 and TRBJ2-1; possibly TRBD1 or TRBD2 for D (5 bases each). Germline V gene sequence: CDR1 SGHTA, CDR2 FQGNSA. V was clipped by 5 bases and J by 0 bases, with 14 bases between them. The CDR3 loop spans 16 amino acids. The CDR3 DNA follows: TGTACCAGCAGCAACCGGGACGCTAGCTCCTACAATGAGCAGTTCTTC. Amino acids: CTSSNRDASSYNEQFF.